What follows is one T cell receptor (beta chain) and its context. Its target antigen remains unknown. Per-base quality was not reported, and no clone a single base away is much larger than it. The immunoSEQ hsTCRB kit was used to amplify TCR beta chains from the genomic DNA. Sequencing of TCR beta libraries was performed on an Illumina MiSeq instrument by the immunoSEQ service. The study's processing was this. Repertoire data were analyzed using the immunoSEQ Analyzer. This immuneACCESS table, as held by TCRdb, lists in-frame sequences with V and J called but not all clones. Of the missing ones, under half trace to an unresolved V gene in checked studies; the others have no known cause. V and J calls and clone size are as listed in that table; D and trimming were resolved from the DNA. The sample includes roughly 80,000 clones, with 90% to 95% observed a single time. 4% to 5.5% of the sample is taken by the ten largest.

The sample belongs to a study of resident and recirculating memory T cells in vitiligo (dated by TCRdb to the late 2010s). In the study overall: For TCR beta sequencing, each of a few stable vitiligo patients provided PBMCs and epidermis from shave biopsies taken at two lesional sites and two nonlesional sites. Samples were homogenized without cell sorting just before genomic DNA extraction with the Qiagen DNeasy Blood & Tissue Kit. Human TCR beta sequencing was used to test whether specific clones in lesional vitiligo skin differed from clones in nonlesional skin and blood.

The full study reports these points: TCR sequences were not found to be conserved across biopsy sites or patients, suggesting that different lesions are infiltrated by different T cell clones, a pattern described as private specificity. Overlap and correlation analysis found no significant repertoire overlap between any two biopsies, even biopsies from the same patient, apart from each lesion compared with itself. Working out how much the T cell clones identified in the vitiligo lesions and the human Trm versus Tcm pools each contribute will require future mechanistic studies. No unique dominant TCR clone was detected, and variation in clonality was observed among vitiligo lesions.

Reading from cysteine to phenylalanine, the CDR3 counts 13 amino acids. Only CDR3 DNA remains: 39 bases, in frame from the first base. The germline V gene (reference sequence) sets CDR1 to LNHDA and CDR2 to SQIVND. V loses 4 bases of germline sequence and J loses 3 bases, and the interval between the two ends is 7 bases. A patient's vitiligo counted as stable when the lesions had not changed at all during the previous 6 months. Stable patients also had to lack confetti depigmentation, a clinical sign of active vitiligo. Anyone who had been treated within the previous three months was excluded from the study. PBMCs were isolated from heparinized blood by Ficoll density gradient centrifugation and then flash-frozen.

The rearrangement combines TRBV19 with TRBJ2-1, with TRBD1 as a weak D call on 5 bases. The sample comprised blood. This clonotype originated in a male donor with vitiligo. The DNA sequence is as follows: TGTGCCAGTAGTAGTCAGGGCTACAATGAGCAGTTCTTC. It is translated as CASSSQGYNEQFF. Full variable domain (CDR3 extended with the reference TRBV19 and TRBJ2-1 proteins): DGGITQSPKYLFRKEGQNVTLSCEQNLNHDAMYWYRQDPGQGLRLIYYSQIVNDFQKGDIAEGYSVSREKKESFPLTVTSAQKNPTAFYLCASSSQGYNEQFFGPGTRLTVL.